The present T cell receptor (beta chain) was sequenced within a study of blood T cell repertoires in COVID-19. Study overall: Collection of acute and convalescent COVID-19 samples took place in the United States, Italy and Spain. T cells, B-cell-depleted T cells, or PBMCs provided the cDNA or gDNA that served as material.

Measured with immunoSEQ multiplex PCR; TCRdb has only the in-frame clones, and not every one. The table has more than 110,000 clones, roughly 90% seen once. This clone was observed many times. The TCR sequence derives from a man aged 50 to 60 with active or convalescent COVID-19. The sample taken for sequencing was peripheral blood.

CDR3 DNA: TGTGCCAGCAGGCGAAGGGGGCTGAACACAGATACGCAGTATTTT. Translating it yields CASRRRGLNTDTQYF. The chain is built from TRBV11-2 and TRBJ2-3, with 7 positions matching TRBD1. This CDR3 is 15 amino acids long. Germline trimming cut 6 bases from V and 2 bases from J; bases unmatched to any gene: 8. Germline lookup yields CDR1 SGHAT and CDR2 FQNNGV. Together with reference TRBV11-2 and TRBJ2-3, the CDR3 gives the full variable domain: EAGVAQSPRYKIIEKRQSVAFWCNPISGHATLYWYQQILGQGPKLLIQFQNNGVVDDSQLPKDRFSAERLKGVDSTLKIQPAKLEDSAVYLCASRRRGLNTDTQYFGPGTRLTVL.